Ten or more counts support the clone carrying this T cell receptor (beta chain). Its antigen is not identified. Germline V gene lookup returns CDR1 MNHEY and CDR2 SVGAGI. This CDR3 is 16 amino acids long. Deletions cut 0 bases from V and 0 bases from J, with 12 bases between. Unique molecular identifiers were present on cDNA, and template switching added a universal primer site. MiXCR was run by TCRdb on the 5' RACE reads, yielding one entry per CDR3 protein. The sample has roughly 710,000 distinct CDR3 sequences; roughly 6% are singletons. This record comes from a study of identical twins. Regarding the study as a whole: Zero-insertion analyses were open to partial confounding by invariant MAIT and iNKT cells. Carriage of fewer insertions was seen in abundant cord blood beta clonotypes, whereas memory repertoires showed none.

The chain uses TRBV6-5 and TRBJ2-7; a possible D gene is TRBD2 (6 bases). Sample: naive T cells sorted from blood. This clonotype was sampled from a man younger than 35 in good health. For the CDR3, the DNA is TGTGCCAGCAGTTACTCTTCTAGCGCGAGCTCCTACGAGCAGTACGTC. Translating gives CASSYSSSASSYEQYV.